This T cell receptor beta chain was profiled in a study of blood T cell repertoires in COVID-19. Study-wide context: Donors in the United States, Italy and Spain gave samples during acute or convalescent COVID-19. Sources were T cells, B-cell-depleted T cells, or PBMCs; the material itself was cDNA or gDNA.

The V end was cut by 4 bases, the J end by 0 bases, with 15 bases between. The germline gives CDR1 MNHEY, CDR2 SVGAGI. The CDR3 consists of 16 residues. In the original workflow: Scientists estimated how many nucleated cells there were by amplifying reference gene primers. TCRdb keeps only in-frame clones here, not all; method: immunoSEQ multiplex PCR. D and trimming come from the DNA, and the V and J calls and clone size come from that table. The table includes 210,000 or so clones, around 90% detected once. The chain employs TRBV6-5 and TRBJ1-1; D possibly corresponds to TRBD1 (6 bases). The TCR originated in a young man with acute or convalescent COVID-19. The sequenced sample consisted of peripheral blood. The CDR3 DNA reads TGTGCCAGCAGTTTAACGGACAGATTTTTGAACACTGAAGCTTTCTTT. Amino acids: CASSLTDRFLNTEAFF.